The 27 T cell receptor beta chains below all came from one sample that was sequenced in a study of CD8+CD57+ T cells in acquired aplastic anemia. According to the study, genomic DNA was the template for TCR beta VDJ and CDR3 profiling. TCRdb processed the reads anew with MiXCR; each CDR3 protein has one entry. The table has about 210,000 distinct CDR3 sequences, roughly 35% seen once; the top ten hold around 1.1%. Material for sequencing was sorted CD4+, CD8+, or CD8+CD57+ T cells (not recorded which) from PBMCs. The receptor source for this set is a human donor in good health, serving as a control.

This clonotype appeared many times. The chain recombines TRBV13 with TRBJ1-2; TRBD1 might be the D (5 bases). Germline-derived CDR1 and CDR2 are PRHDT and FYEKMQ (reference sequence). The CDR3 has 14 residues. The ends were cut back, 5 bases at V and 3 bases at J, with 13 bases in the middle. The CDR3 loop reads CASSPPQGHYGYTF. In nucleotides, the CDR3 is TGTGCCAGCAGCCCCCCCCAGGGCCACTATGGCTACACCTTC.

This clonotype was seen only a few times. This may be a read error, as it is one base from a much larger clone. The chain has TRBV7-8 and TRBJ2-7; tentatively, D is TRBD1 or TRBD2 (5 bases each). From germline, CDR1 is SGHVS and CDR2 FQNEAQ. The CDR3 spans 15 residues. Here the CDR3 reads CARSLVGTSTYEQYF. In DNA, the CDR3 is TGTGCCCGCAGCTTGGTGGGGACCTCGACCTACGAGCAGTACTTC.

As for this clonotype: At one end, the junction sequence differs from germline, possibly due to a read error. The chain carries TRBV25-1 and TRBJ2-7, with 11 nucleotides matching TRBD1. This CDR3 is 16 amino acids long. Germline V gene sequence: CDR1 MGHDK, CDR2 SYGVNS. The CDR3 DNA follows: TGCGCCAGCAGCCAAGAAACCGGGACAGGGGGGTACGAGCAGTACTTC. The encoded protein is CASSQETGTGGYEQYF.

The rearrangement joins TRBV12-3 or TRBV12-4 to TRBJ2-7; tentatively, D is TRBD1 or TRBD2 (5 bases each). The CDR3 spans 21 residues. Between the trimmed V and J ends, which lost 5 bases and 2 bases, there was a span of 34 bases. The CDR3 is CASSPNRSGSLSKLGPYEQYF. In DNA form, the CDR3 reads TGTGCCAGCAGTCCCAACAGGAGCGGCTCGCTCAGTAAATTGGGCCCCTACGAGCAGTACTTC.

The J gene is TRBJ1-1, the V gene TRBV3-1; no reliable D call. This CDR3 contains 13 residues. V was cut by 3 bases and J by 5 bases, with 10 bases left in between. Germline values: CDR1 LGHDT, CDR2 YNNKEL (reference sequence). The CDR3 here is CASSHLGRTEAFF. The DNA of the CDR3 is TGTGCCAGCAGCCACCTTGGGAGGACTGAAGCTTTCTTT.

At least ten counts were recorded for this clonotype. V is TRBV6-6 and J is TRBJ1-2; D not certain. The germline V gene has CDR1 MNHNY and CDR2 SVGAGI (reference sequence). V was cut by 0 bases and J by 8 bases, with 10 bases left in between. The length of the CDR3 is 13 residues. The CDR3 region is CASSYSKRGGYTF. Here the CDR3 DNA reads TGTGCCAGCAGTTACTCGAAGCGGGGAGGCTACACCTTC.

Comments on this clonotype: A read error is possible here, since a much larger clone lies one base away. The V and J genes are TRBV2 and TRBJ2-2, with TRBD2 identical over 13 bases. The CDR3 runs 18 residues. The germline CDR1 and CDR2 sequences are SNHLY and FYNNEI. The CDR3 loop is CAGSHGGLAGTNTGELFF. CDR3 in DNA: TGTGCCGGCAGCCACGGGGGACTAGCGGGAACGAACACCGGGGAGCTGTTTTTT.

This clonotype was counted ten times or more. The CDR3 is CASSLTHLETQYF. In DNA, the CDR3 is TGTGCCAGCAGCTTAACGCATTTGGAGACCCAGTACTTC. The gene calls are TRBV7-3 and TRBJ2-5; no definite D call. Germline V gives CDR1 SGHTA, CDR2 FQGTGA. The V gene lost 0 bases and the J gene lost 5 bases, with 7 bases spanning the gap. The CDR3 is 13 amino acids.

This clonotype has a handful of counts. This chain links TRBV18 with TRBJ1-2; D is ambiguous. The germline V gene encodes CDR1 KGHSH and CDR2 LQKENI. V lost 1 base to trimming and J lost 2 bases, with 8 bases between them. The length of the CDR3 is 14 residues. As DNA, the CDR3 is TGTGCCAGCTCACCACAGGCCGGGAACTATGGCTACACCTTC. It specifies CASSPQAGNYGYTF. Combining the CDR3 with reference TRBV18 and TRBJ1-2 gives the whole variable domain NAGVMQNPRHLVRRRGQEARLRCSPMKGHSHVYWYRQLPEEGLKFMVYLQKENIIDESGMPKERFSAEFPKEGPSILRIQQVVRGDSAAYFCASSPQAGNYGYTFGSGTRLTVV.

This clonotype has more than one count but fewer than ten. This chain connects TRBV6-2 or TRBV6-3 to TRBJ1-6; no clear D gene. Germline V gene sequence: CDR1 MNHEY, CDR2 SVGEGT. The CDR3 runs to 16 residues. The germline V and J ends were trimmed by 4 bases and 5 bases, with 15 bases remaining between them. CDR3: CASSWATKRNNSPLHF. DNA for the CDR3: TGTGCCAGCAGTTGGGCAACGAAAAGGAATAATTCACCCCTCCACTTT.

The chain has TRBV5-1 and TRBJ2-7; D not certain. The CDR3 covers 15 residues. Germline V CDR1 and CDR2: SGHRS, YFSETQ. V lost 1 base to trimming and J lost 3 bases, with 14 bases between them. The CDR3 region has the DNA TGCGCCAGCAGCTTGCTACAGCCTGGAAACTACGAGCAGTACTTC. Its protein is CASSLLQPGNYEQYF.

The chain uses TRBV19 and TRBJ2-7; maybe TRBD2 (7 bases). Germline CDR1 is LNHDA and CDR2 is SQIVND (reference sequence). The CDR3 has 14 residues. V was clipped by 7 bases and J by 3 bases, with 16 bases between them. This CDR3 is CASNRGGGFYEQYF. Written as DNA, the CDR3 is TGTGCCAGTAATCGTGGCGGGGGCTTCTACGAGCAGTACTTC. Full variable domain (missing parts from reference TRBV19 and TRBJ2-7): DGGITQSPKYLFRKEGQNVTLSCEQNLNHDAMYWYRQDPGQGLRLIYYSQIVNDFQKGDIAEGYSVSREKKESFPLTVTSAQKNPTAFYLCASNRGGGFYEQYFGPGTRLTVT.

The V call is TRBV9, the J call TRBJ2-3; 8 bases align to TRBD1. The germline CDR1 and CDR2 sequences are SGDLS and YYNGEE. After removal of 4 bases from V and 3 bases from J, the junction contained 4 bases not matched to a gene. The CDR3 covers 14 residues. The CDR3 nucleotides read TGTGCCAGCAGCCCCGGGACAGGTACAGATACGCAGTATTTT. It is translated as CASSPGTGTDTQYF. Filled out from reference TRBV9 and TRBJ2-3, the complete variable domain reads DSGVTQTPKHLITATGQRVTLRCSPRSGDLSVYWYQQSLDQGLQFLIQYYNGEERAKGNILERFSAQQFPDLHSELNLSSLELGDSALYFCASSPGTGTDTQYFGPGTRLTVL.

This clonotype was seen only a few times. The chain carries TRBV7-2 and TRBJ2-7; 10 nucleotides align to TRBD2. This CDR3 contains 15 residues. CDR1 and CDR2 from the germline V gene are SGHTA and FQGNSA. Trimming removed 2 bases from V and 0 bases from J; junction bases left unmatched: 1. The CDR3 is CASSLTSGTSYEQYF. CDR3 DNA: TGTGCCAGCAGCTTAACTAGCGGGACCTCCTACGAGCAGTACTTC.

The genes are TRBV29-1 and TRBJ2-7, with D possibly called TRBD1 or TRBD2 (6 bases each). V was clipped by 4 bases and J by 5 bases, with 9 bases between them. Germline lookup yields CDR1 SQVTM and CDR2 ANQGSEA. CDR3 size: 11 residues. CDR3 loop: CSVAGAHEQYF. In DNA form, the CDR3 reads TGCAGCGTTGCGGGGGCCCACGAGCAGTACTTC.

This clonotype was counted at least ten times. The genes are TRBV7-9 and TRBJ2-1; tentatively, D is TRBD1 or TRBD2 (6 bases each). CDR3 size: 14 residues. Trimming pared 4 bases from V and 6 bases from J, leaving 13 bases between. CDR1 SEHNR and CDR2 FQNEAQ come from the germline V gene (reference sequence). CDR3 loop: CASSSQRGVNEQFF. The CDR3 DNA reads TGTGCCAGCAGCTCCCAGAGGGGGGTCAATGAGCAGTTCTTC.

As concerns this clonotype: A much larger clonotype is one base distant, so this may be a read error. This rearrangement joins TRBV20-1 to TRBJ2-5, with TRBD2 matching over 13 bases. With 5 bases clipped from V and 5 bases from J, the junction kept 14 bases outside the gene matches. The CDR3 spans 17 residues. Per the germline V gene, CDR1 is DFQATT and CDR2 is SNEGSKA (reference sequence). CDR3 protein: CSASRTSGRGWGETQYF. CDR3 DNA: TGCAGTGCTTCTCGGACTAGCGGGAGAGGATGGGGGGAGACCCAGTACTTC.

The chain uses TRBV6-1 and TRBJ1-1; D unclear. The V end lost 4 bases, the J end lost 0 bases, and 15 bases lay between the germline ends. The V gene's germline CDR1 is MNHNS and CDR2 SASEGT. This CDR3 is built from 16 residues. The CDR3 protein is CASSVTAVLMNTEAFF. In DNA form, the CDR3 reads TGTGCCAGCAGTGTCACAGCGGTTCTCATGAACACTGAAGCTTTCTTT.

There are many counts of this clonotype. The V call is TRBV6-1, the J call TRBJ2-1, with D unresolved. Germline lookup yields CDR1 MNHNS and CDR2 SASEGT. V was clipped by 2 bases and J by 0 bases, with 8 bases between them. This CDR3 has 15 residues. The CDR3 nucleotides are TGTGCCAGCAGTGAACAGCGTAGCTCCTACAATGAGCAGTTCTTC. Its translation is CASSEQRSSYNEQFF.

This clonotype was counted at least ten times. J is TRBJ1-6 and V is TRBV2; D may be TRBD1 (5 bases). The CDR3 has 14 amino acids. Trimming took off 2 bases at V and 11 bases at J, with 13 bases between the two ends. Germline assignment: CDR1 SNHLY and CDR2 FYNNEI. The chain's CDR3 is CASSELGVRAPLHF. The CDR3 nucleotides read TGTGCCAGCAGTGAATTGGGGGTTAGGGCACCCCTCCACTTT.

The chain links TRBV5-1 to TRBJ2-7, with D perhaps being TRBD1 or TRBD2 (5 bases each). From germline, CDR1 is SGHRS and CDR2 YFSETQ. The CDR3 extends over 16 amino acids. V gave up 4 bases and J gave up 5 bases, with 22 bases separating them. The CDR3 region has the DNA TGCGCCAGCAGCCCGCAGGGACGGGGCGGCTTCGACGAGCAGTACTTC. This codes for CASSPQGRGGFDEQYF.

This chain uses TRBV2 with TRBJ1-2; D is unresolved. V lost 3 bases, J lost 3 bases, and 8 bases lay in between. Per the germline V gene, CDR1 is SNHLY and CDR2 is FYNNEI. The CDR3 has 13 residues. CDR3 in DNA: TGTGCCAGCAGTGAGGGTGGAGACTATGGCTACACCTTC. Amino acid sequence: CASSEGGDYGYTF.

The chain is built from TRBV4-1 and TRBJ1-3, with D unresolved. This CDR3 contains 16 residues. Germline values: CDR1 MGHRA, CDR2 YSYEKL. V lost 1 base to trimming and J lost 1 base, with 11 bases between them. The CDR3 nucleotides read TGCGCCAGCAGCCAAGTTCCTGCCCGGTCTGGAAACACCATATATTTT. This codes for CASSQVPARSGNTIYF.

This clonotype was seen repeatedly, ten times or more. The chain uses TRBV19 and TRBJ2-7; unclear D gene. Germline loops: CDR1 LNHDA, CDR2 SQIVND (reference sequence). The V end was cut by 6 bases, the J end by 0 bases, with 12 bases between. The CDR3 has 14 residues. The DNA of the CDR3 is TGTGCCAGTAGCGAATGGTTCCCCTCCTACGAGCAGTACTTC. Its translation is CASSEWFPSYEQYF. Using reference TRBV19 and TRBJ2-7 for the parts outside the CDR3, the full variable domain is DGGITQSPKYLFRKEGQNVTLSCEQNLNHDAMYWYRQDPGQGLRLIYYSQIVNDFQKGDIAEGYSVSREKKESFPLTVTSAQKNPTAFYLCASSEWFPSYEQYFGPGTRLTVT.

This clonotype has a count of ten or more. This sequence joins TRBV20-1 and TRBJ2-3; no firm D call. The V end lost 0 bases, the J end lost 2 bases, and 12 bases lay between the germline ends. There are 15 residues in the CDR3. Germline CDR1 and CDR2: DFQATT and SNEGSKA (reference sequence). The CDR3 DNA reads TGCAGTGCTAGAGATTCGGGTAAAATCACAGATACGCAGTATTTT. It specifies CSARDSGKITDTQYF.

This clonotype came up many times. This chain joins TRBV24-1 and TRBJ1-1; D gene ambiguous. The germline CDR1 and CDR2 sequences are KGHDR and SFDVKD. The V and J ends lost 2 bases and 2 bases respectively, with 8 bases between them. This CDR3 comprises 14 residues. The CDR3 DNA reads as TGTGCCACCAGTGATTCGGGCAGAAACACTGAAGCTTTCTTT. Translated, it gives CATSDSGRNTEAFF.

The chain couples TRBV2 to TRBJ1-2, with TRBD1 identical over 12 bases. CDR1 and CDR2 (germline): SNHLY, FYNNEI. The CDR3 extends over 15 amino acids. The ends lost 2 bases at V and 5 bases at J; junction bases unmatched: 3. CDR3 nucleotide sequence: TGTGCCAGCAGTGAAATGGGACAGGGGGCATATGGCTACACCTTC. Protein: CASSEMGQGAYGYTF.